One sample yielded the 20 T cell receptor beta chains listed below, sequenced in a study of T-cell memory formation after mild COVID-19. In TCRdb, the 5' RACE reads were re-called with MiXCR into one record per CDR3 protein. The sample lists around 180,000 distinct CDR3 sequences, about a fifth occurring once. Sequencing was performed on PBMCs or a T cell subset sorted from them (not recorded which). The receptors stem from a man between 18 and 35 years old who had mild COVID-19 (a few samples of this study predate the infection). Cell type and time point are not known.

The V and J genes are TRBV28 and TRBJ2-3, with 8 bases aligning to TRBD2. CDR3 length: 16 amino acids. Germline V lookup: CDR1 MDHEN, CDR2 SYDVKM. V was pared by 4 bases and J by 2 bases, with 8 bases of the junction left unmatched. The CDR3 DNA reads as TGTGCCAGCAGTTCCTCCGGCGGGGGGATCACAGATACGCAGTATTTT. Protein product: CASSSSGGGITDTQYF.

This clonotype occurred a few times. V usage is TRBV7-3 and J usage is TRBJ1-1; the D is unclear. The V end was cut by 4 bases, the J end by 1 base, with 10 bases between. CDR1 and CDR2 from the germline V gene are SGHTA and FQGTGA. CDR3 length: 14 amino acids. CDR3 sequence reads: CASSSGNPNTEAFF. CDR3 nucleotide sequence: TGTGCCAGCAGCTCGGGTAATCCGAACACTGAAGCTTTCTTT.

This clonotype was detected many times. V is TRBV4-3 and J is TRBJ1-2; D is possibly TRBD1 (6 bases). This CDR3 spans 13 amino acids. V shed 0 bases and J shed 7 bases, with 9 bases lying between them. Germline loops: CDR1 LGHNA, CDR2 YSLEER. The CDR3 DNA sequence: TGCGCCAGCAGCCAAGAGGGGGCGGGTGGCTACACCTTC. Translating gives CASSQEGAGGYTF.

This clonotype was observed a few times. The V call is TRBV7-7, the J call TRBJ2-3; 12 bases fit TRBD1. V lost 1 base, J lost 7 bases, and 3 bases stayed unmatched. Per the germline V gene, CDR1 is SSHAT and CDR2 is FNYEAQ (reference sequence). This CDR3 is 15 amino acids long. The DNA of the CDR3 is TGTGCCAGCAGCTTAGAAGGGACAGGGGGCCATACGCAGTATTTT. Its translation: CASSLEGTGGHTQYF.

The rearrangement joins TRBV7-3 to TRBJ2-5, with TRBD2 matching over 11 bases. The CDR3 is 14 amino acids. V trimming: 5 bases; J trimming: 4 bases; junction bases outside the gene matches: 3. From germline, CDR1 is SGHTA and CDR2 FQGTGA. The CDR3: CASSPTSGGETQYF. DNA for the CDR3: TGTGCCAGCAGCCCCACTAGCGGGGGAGAGACCCAGTACTTC.

This clonotype was seen a few times. The chain carries TRBV9 and TRBJ1-2; D remains unclear. CDR1 is SGDLS, CDR2 YYNGEE, per germline. V dropped 3 bases and J dropped 3 bases, with 18 bases sitting between them. The CDR3 totals 16 residues. In nucleotides, the CDR3 is TGTGCCAGCAGCGGGGCAGAGAAACCGCCCCACTATGGCTACACCTTC. This encodes CASSGAEKPPHYGYTF.

In this sample, this clonotype turned up a few times. This CDR3 reads CASSVVTGSDTQYF. CDR3 sequence (DNA): TGTGCCAGCAGCGTAGTAACGGGCTCAGATACGCAGTATTTT. The rearrangement joins TRBV9 to TRBJ2-3; D not certain. Looked up from germline, CDR1 is SGDLS and CDR2 is YYNGEE. Trimming removed 0 bases at V and 4 bases at J, with 9 bases between. There are 14 residues in the CDR3.

This clonotype has just a few counts. The rearrangement joins TRBV6-6 to TRBJ1-5; no reliable D call. CDR3 size: 12 residues. Looked up from germline, CDR1 is MNHNY and CDR2 is SVGAGI (reference sequence). V lost 6 bases, J lost 7 bases, and 10 bases lay in between. The DNA of the CDR3 is TGTGCCAGCAGAGCCGGGGAGCAGCCCCAGCATTTT. Residues: CASRAGEQPQHF.

The chain has TRBV6-6 and TRBJ2-4, with a weak D call TRBD1 (7 bases). The CDR3 spans 13 residues. Trimming removed 7 bases from V and 7 bases from J, with 14 bases in between. Germline loops: CDR1 MNHNY, CDR2 SVGAGI (reference sequence). The CDR3: CASTHQGGNIQYF. The CDR3 DNA sequence: TGTGCCAGCACCCACCAGGGGGGTAACATTCAGTACTTC.

This clonotype came up a few times. DNA for the CDR3: TGTGCCAGCAGTTTACCCCACCAGACACCTAGTCAGTTCTTC. Translation gives CASSLPHQTPSQFF. The V call is TRBV12-3 or TRBV12-4, the J call TRBJ2-1; no definite D call. V lost 2 bases and J lost 13, with 18 bases in between. The CDR3 loop spans 14 amino acids.

This sequence joins TRBV29-1 and TRBJ2-7, with D tentatively TRBD2 (6 bases). CDR3 length: 13 amino acids. Germline V CDR1 and CDR2: SQVTM, ANQGSEA. V lost 6 bases, J lost 2 bases, and 14 bases lay in between. CDR3 in amino acids: CSVGGVDAYEQYF. As DNA, the CDR3 is TGCAGCGTAGGAGGGGTAGACGCCTACGAGCAGTACTTC.

This chain links TRBV12-3 or TRBV12-4 with TRBJ2-3; the D call may be TRBD1 or TRBD2 (5 bases each). This CDR3 comprises 15 residues. V was cut by 9 bases and J by 9 bases, with 25 bases left in between. The CDR3 DNA sequence: TGTGCCAGAACAGATCCCAGGGAGTCGAACGAAACGCAGTATTTT. Encoded protein: CARTDPRESNETQYF.

This clonotype was observed a few times. The genes are TRBV7-9 and TRBJ1-2; no clear D gene. This CDR3 spans 12 amino acids. The germline V gene encodes CDR1 SEHNR and CDR2 FQNEAQ (reference sequence). With 1 base removed from V and 8 bases from J, the gap between germline ends came to 8 bases. This CDR3 is CASSLEARGYTF. For the CDR3, the DNA is TGTGCCAGCAGCTTAGAGGCTCGGGGCTACACCTTC.

This clonotype has more than one count but fewer than ten. This chain links TRBV5-1 with TRBJ2-6, with D tentatively TRBD1 (6 bases). The ends were cut back, 4 bases at V and 2 bases at J, with 10 bases in the middle. The CDR3 extends over 15 amino acids. Germline V gene lookup returns CDR1 SGHRS and CDR2 YFSETQ. The CDR3 reads CASSIRDTGANVLTF. In nucleotides, the CDR3 is TGCGCCAGCAGCATCCGGGACACTGGGGCCAACGTCCTGACTTTC.

This clonotype was found a few times. The gene calls are TRBV5-1 and TRBJ2-3, with TRBD2 matching 13 bases. CDR3 size: 16 residues. In germline, CDR1 is SGHRS, CDR2 YFSETQ. The V segment lost 1 base and the J segment 4 bases; nucleotides outside the gene matches: 3. CDR3: CASSLPGTSGADTQYF. DNA for the CDR3: TGCGCCAGCAGCTTGCCCGGGACTAGCGGGGCAGATACGCAGTATTTT.

The chain combines TRBV29-1 with TRBJ2-5; possibly TRBD1 for D (5 bases). Germline V CDR1 and CDR2: SQVTM, ANQGSEA. There are 12 residues in the CDR3. V lost 7 bases and J lost 7, with 16 bases in between. This CDR3 reads CSAGHLEGTQYF. In DNA form, the CDR3 reads TGCAGCGCAGGACACCTCGAAGGGACCCAGTACTTC.

V gene TRBV12-3 or TRBV12-4 combines with J gene TRBJ1-1; TRBD1 matches 8 bases. Trimming cost V 6 bases and J 7 bases; bases outside gene matches: 4. This CDR3 is built from 12 residues. CDR3: CASSRDRSEAFF. Written as DNA, the CDR3 is TGTGCCAGCAGCCGGGACAGGAGTGAAGCTTTCTTT.

This clonotype was seen only a few times. Here the CDR3 DNA reads TGCGCCAGCAGCATCCCGGGACAGGACTATGGCTACACCTTC. Protein: CASSIPGQDYGYTF. J is TRBJ1-2 and V is TRBV5-1; 8 positions match TRBD1. CDR3 length: 14 amino acids. With 4 bases clipped from V and 3 bases from J, the junction kept 5 bases outside the gene matches. From germline, CDR1 is SGHRS and CDR2 YFSETQ.

J is TRBJ2-5 and V is TRBV12-3 or TRBV12-4; D is uncertain. This CDR3 has 13 amino acids. V was pared by 3 bases and J by 4 bases, with 9 bases between. The CDR3 loop is CASSFSRPETQYF. The CDR3 coding sequence is TGTGCCAGCAGTTTTTCCCGACCAGAGACCCAGTACTTC.

This clonotype has only a few counts. The chain links TRBV5-1 to TRBJ2-5; 11 bases map to TRBD2. Germline-derived CDR1 and CDR2 are SGHRS and YFSETQ. J was trimmed by 5 bases and V by 9 bases; bases with no gene match: 9. The CDR3 covers 14 residues. The CDR3 reads CATGPLAGVETQYF. The CDR3 bases are TGCGCCACCGGACCACTAGCGGGGGTGGAGACCCAGTACTTC.